These 17 T cell receptor beta chains came from one sample sequenced in a study of OX40 agonist ivuxolimab in advanced cancers. The protocol was immunoSEQ multiplex PCR, while the TCRdb copy is restricted to in-frame clones and leaves out a portion. The sample consists of tens of thousands of clones, about nine tenths of them appearing once. Sample: CD4+ or CD8+ T cells sorted from blood, taken in a trial of the OX40 agonist ivuxolimab. These receptors came from an adult with an advanced solid tumor such as melanoma, head and neck, liver or kidney cancer.

This chain links TRBV18 with TRBJ2-7, with a possible D match to TRBD2 (5 bases). Germline V gene data show CDR1 as KGHSH and CDR2 as LQKENI. The CDR3 consists of 13 residues. V lost 0 bases, J lost 8 bases, and 11 bases lay in between. The CDR3 bases are TGTGCCAGCTCACCACCGTCGGGGAATCAGCAGTACTTC. Amino acids: CASSPPSGNQQYF. The whole variable domain, remainder taken from reference TRBV18 and TRBJ2-7, is NAGVMQNPRHLVRRRGQEARLRCSPMKGHSHVYWYRQLPEEGLKFMVYLQKENIIDESGMPKERFSAEFPKEGPSILRIQQVVRGDSAAYFCASSPPSGNQQYFGPGTRLTVT.

CDR3 residues: CASSDSIGDTQYF. DNA of the CDR3: TGTGCCAGCAGTGACTCGATTGGGGATACGCAGTATTTT. This sequence joins TRBV6-4 and TRBJ2-3; D unclear. V was cut by 0 bases and J by 6 bases, with 7 bases left in between. Per germline, CDR1 MRHNA and CDR2 SNTAGT. This CDR3 has 13 amino acids.

CDR3 nucleotide sequence: TGTGCCAGCAGTTTACCTCGCGGAACATTGAACACTGAAGCTTTCTTT. This codes for CASSLPRGTLNTEAFF. The chain couples TRBV28 to TRBJ1-1; D not resolved. Germline values: CDR1 MDHEN, CDR2 SYDVKM. The CDR3 extends over 16 amino acids. V was trimmed by 2 bases and J by 0 bases, leaving 13 bases between them.

The chain recombines TRBV18 with TRBJ1-1; D might be TRBD1 (5 bases). Trimming took 3 bases from V and 0 from J, leaving 17 bases between them. Looked up from germline, CDR1 is KGHSH and CDR2 is LQKENI. This CDR3 has 17 residues. The CDR3 is CASSPWKGARMNTEAFF. The CDR3 region has the DNA TGTGCCAGCTCACCCTGGAAAGGGGCGCGCATGAACACTGAAGCTTTCTTT.

V is TRBV25-1 and J is TRBJ2-6; D is undetermined. Trimming took 6 bases from V and 0 from J, leaving 9 bases between them. This CDR3 has 15 residues. Germline CDR1 reads MGHDK; CDR2 reads SYGVNS. CDR3: CASRYDNSGANVLTF. The CDR3 DNA reads TGTGCCAGCAGATACGACAACTCTGGGGCCAACGTCCTGACTTTC.

The rearrangement joins TRBV5-5 to TRBJ1-3; 7 bases are shared with TRBD1. The V gene's germline CDR1 is SGHKS and CDR2 YYEKEE (reference sequence). CDR3 length equals 14 residues. CDR3 sequence (DNA): TGTGCGACGATGACAGGGCTGCCTGGAAACACCATATATTTT. Translated: CATMTGLPGNTIYF.

The chain recombines TRBV18 with TRBJ2-1, with 13 bases fitting TRBD2. The CDR3 sequence is 18 residues long. V shed 8 bases and J 7 bases; nucleotides not matched to a gene: 17. Germline lookup yields CDR1 KGHSH and CDR2 LQKENI. CDR3 nucleotides: TGTGCCAGCCGCGGACTAGCGGGAGAGGGATCCCCCAGAAATGAGCAGTTCTTC. It translates to CASRGLAGEGSPRNEQFF. Full variable domain (remainder filled in from reference TRBV18 and TRBJ2-1): NAGVMQNPRHLVRRRGQEARLRCSPMKGHSHVYWYRQLPEEGLKFMVYLQKENIIDESGMPKERFSAEFPKEGPSILRIQQVVRGDSAAYFCASRGLAGEGSPRNEQFFGPGTRLTVL.

The V call is TRBV5-4, the J call TRBJ1-2; 8 bases agree with TRBD1. The CDR3 is 14 residues long. Looked up from germline, CDR1 is SGHNT and CDR2 is YYREEE (reference sequence). The junction had 3 bases not matched to a gene; V was cut back by 3 bases and J by 2 bases. In DNA form, the CDR3 reads TGTGCCAGCAGCTCCCGGACAGGGAACTATGGCTACACCTTC. Protein sequence: CASSSRTGNYGYTF.

The chain recombines TRBV2 with TRBJ1-4; TRBD1 matches at 7 bases. Germline CDR1 SNHLY, CDR2 FYNNEI. The V and J ends lost 7 bases and 3 bases, in that order; junction bases with no gene match: 8. The CDR3 is 15 residues long. The CDR3 DNA follows: TGTGCCAGCATTGCAGGGGGTACCCCTAATGAAAAACTGTTTTTT. Its protein product is CASIAGGTPNEKLFF.

The chain has TRBV11-3 and TRBJ1-1, with 10 positions matching TRBD1. Germline-derived CDR1 and CDR2 are SGHNT and YENEEA. After removal of 5 bases from V and 4 bases from J, the junction contained 4 bases not matched to a gene. CDR3 length equals 14 residues. The CDR3 nucleotides read TGTGCCAGCAGCGCCCGGACAGGGGGCACTGAAGCTTTCTTT. This translates into CASSARTGGTEAFF. The full variable domain, with the rest looked up from reference TRBV11-3 and TRBJ1-1, is EAGVVQSPRYKIIEKKQPVAFWCNPISGHNTLYWYLQNLGQGPELLIRYENEEAVDDSQLPKDRFSAERLKGVDSTLKIQPAELGDSAVYLCASSARTGGTEAFFGQGTRLTVV.

This clone was counted once. The J gene is TRBJ2-4, the V gene TRBV7-3; the D gene is possibly TRBD1 (6 bases). The germline V gene has CDR1 SGHTA and CDR2 FQGTGA. The V and J ends lost 5 bases and 9 bases respectively, with 11 bases between them. The CDR3 runs to 12 residues. CDR3 sequence (DNA): TGTGCCAGCAGCCCGGACAGTAGCATTCAGTACTTC. Its translation: CASSPDSSIQYF. The complete variable domain, with remaining parts taken from reference TRBV7-3 and TRBJ2-4, reads GAGVSQTPSNKVTEKGKYVELRCDPISGHTALYWYRQSLGQGPEFLIYFQGTGAADDSGLPNDRFFAVRPEGSVSTLKIQRTERGDSAVYLCASSPDSSIQYFGAGTRLSVL.

CDR3 sequence (DNA): TGCAGCGCGCTAGCGGGAGTATGGACCGGGGAGCTGTTTTTT. This codes for CSALAGVWTGELFF. The V gene is TRBV29-1, the J gene TRBJ2-2; TRBD2 aligns across 10 bases. V dropped 7 bases and J dropped 5; count of bases not matched to a gene: 7. This CDR3 is 14 amino acids long. Per germline, CDR1 SQVTM and CDR2 ANQGSEA.

The chain joins TRBV27 to TRBJ2-5; a weak D match, TRBD2 (6 bases). CDR3 length: 13 amino acids. V was trimmed by 3 bases and J by 6 bases, leaving 11 bases between them. In germline, CDR1 is MNHEY, CDR2 SMNVEV (reference sequence). The CDR3 coding sequence is TGTGCCAGCAGTTTGGGGGGTCTGAAGACCCAGTACTTC. The encoded protein is CASSLGGLKTQYF.

The chain employs TRBV18 and TRBJ2-1; 14 bases agree with TRBD2. Trimming removed 4 bases from V and 8 bases from J; junction bases left unmatched: 7. Germline lookup yields CDR1 KGHSH and CDR2 LQKENI. There are 16 residues in the CDR3. The CDR3 protein is CASSLSTSGRAYEQFF. CDR3 in DNA: TGTGCCAGCTCACTTTCGACTAGCGGGAGGGCCTATGAGCAGTTCTTC.

This chain uses TRBV11-2 with TRBJ2-7; D assignment may be TRBD1 or TRBD2 (5 bases each). CDR3 length: 16 amino acids. V lost 3 bases and J 0 bases, leaving 15 bases between the germline ends. The germline V gene has CDR1 SGHAT and CDR2 FQNNGV. DNA of the CDR3: TGTGCCAGCAGCTTCTCCGGGACGGCTAGCTCCTACGAGCAGTACTTC. Translated, it gives CASSFSGTASSYEQYF.

The chain has TRBV6-5 and TRBJ1-5; D call uncertain. The CDR3 runs to 14 residues. Germline loops: CDR1 MNHEY, CDR2 SVGAGI. Trimming removed 4 bases at V and 7 bases at J, with 14 bases between. The CDR3 sequence is CASSSQGPPQPQHF. The CDR3 DNA reads TGTGCCAGCAGTTCTCAAGGCCCGCCCCAGCCCCAGCATTTT.

The chain joins TRBV6-1 to TRBJ2-7, with D tentatively TRBD1 (5 bases). The CDR3 contains 12 residues. The ends were cut back, 7 bases at V and 4 bases at J, with 11 bases in the middle. CDR1 and CDR2 (germline): MNHNS, SASEGT. CDR3 nucleotides: TGTGCCAGCATTGATAGGGGTTACGAGCAGTACTTC. It codes for CASIDRGYEQYF.